The text below deals with one T cell receptor beta chain. This CDR3 comprises 18 residues. V lost 4 bases and J lost 6, with 26 bases in between. Germline-derived CDR1 and CDR2 are SGHTA and FQGNSA. The sample comes from a study of resident and recirculating memory T cells in vitiligo. Data came from immunoSEQ multiplex PCR; TCRdb stores just in-frame clones and leaves some out. The sample records roughly 80,000 clones, 92% being singletons. Stable vitiligo meant no lesion change over the previous 6 months. The rearrangement joins TRBV7-2 to TRBJ2-3, with D perhaps TRBD2 (6 bases). The material sequenced was blood. This receptor was identified in a male donor with vitiligo. CDR3 bases: TGTGCCAGCAGCTCTCAAACCCAACCGGGACTCAAATCTGATACGCAGTATTTT. Its protein product is CASSSQTQPGLKSDTQYF.